The 31 T cell receptor beta chains listed next were all sequenced from one sample in a study of T cells in Graves' hyperthyroidism and ophthalmopathy. TCR beta CDR3 regions were amplified from RNA. The TCR CDR3 was amplified in a first-round RT-PCR using the HTBI primer set. TCRdb recomputed calls from the multiplex PCR reads with MiXCR, one row per CDR3 protein. The profile covers about 500,000 distinct CDR3 sequences, with more than 15% appearing a single time and approximately 30% taken by the ten largest. The specimen was blood. The receptors derive from a woman under 40 with Graves' ophthalmopathy.

There are many counts of this clonotype. CDR3 DNA: TGTGCCAGCAGCCAAACACCAGGGCCAGCGAGGACCCAGTACTTC. Protein product: CASSQTPGPARTQYF. The chain couples TRBV3-1 to TRBJ2-5; a weak D match, TRBD1 (5 bases). Looked up from germline, CDR1 is LGHDT and CDR2 is YNNKEL (reference sequence). V gave up 2 bases and J gave up 7 bases, with 17 bases separating them. CDR3 length: 15 amino acids.

This clonotype has just a few counts. The V gene is TRBV19, the J gene TRBJ1-1, with 7 bases matching TRBD1. With V trimmed by 7 bases and J by 5 bases, 16 bases remained unmatched. Germline lookup yields CDR1 LNHDA and CDR2 SQIVND (reference sequence). This CDR3 contains 16 residues. The CDR3 bases are TGTGCCAGTACCCCCCCGACAGGGCGGCGATGGACTGAAGCTTTCTTT. Protein product: CASTPPTGRRWTEAFF.

A note on this clonotype: This clone may be a read error of a much larger clone one base away. The chain employs TRBV7-9 and TRBJ2-3; D might be TRBD1 (6 bases). The CDR3 has 14 residues. The V and J ends lost 7 bases and 2 bases respectively, with 13 bases between them. Germline CDR1 and CDR2: SEHNR and FQNEAQ (reference sequence). The CDR3 reads CASTSRDNTDTQYF. DNA of the CDR3: TGTGCCAGCACCTCCCGGGACAACACAGATACGCAGTATTTT. The variable domain in full, with the rest retrieved from reference TRBV7-9 and TRBJ2-3, is DTGVSQNPRHKITKRGQNVTFRCDPISEHNRLYWYRQTLGQGPEFLTYFQNEAQLEKSRLLSDRFSAERPKGSFSTLEIQRTEQGDSAMYLCASTSRDNTDTQYFGPGTRLTVL.

The chain links TRBV7-9 to TRBJ2-7, with a weak D call TRBD2 (5 bases). V dropped 5 bases and J dropped 2 bases, with 10 bases sitting between them. This CDR3 is 13 amino acids long. From germline, CDR1 is SEHNR and CDR2 FQNEAQ (reference sequence). The CDR3 sequence: CASSRPGAYEQYF. DNA of the CDR3: TGTGCCAGCAGCAGACCCGGGGCCTACGAGCAGTACTTC.

The sample holds many counts of this clonotype. The V call is TRBV12-3 or TRBV12-4, the J call TRBJ2-5, with 10 nucleotides matching TRBD2. The J segment lost 5 bases and the V segment lost 3 bases, leaving 3 bases of the junction unmatched. This CDR3 has 14 amino acids. The CDR3 nucleotides are TGTGCCAGCAGTTTTAAACTAGCGGGGGAGACCCAGTACTTC. Translation: CASSFKLAGETQYF.

Only one count was recorded for this clonotype. This chain joins TRBV5-1 and TRBJ1-5, with 7 bases matching TRBD1. J lost 3 bases, V lost 5 bases, and 5 bases had no gene match. CDR1 SGHRS and CDR2 YFSETQ come from the germline V gene. This CDR3 is 14 amino acids long. This chain's CDR3 is CASSDGQANQPQHF. The CDR3 coding sequence is TGCGCCAGCAGTGATGGACAGGCCAATCAGCCCCAGCATTTT.

The chain combines TRBV30 with TRBJ2-2; D is uncertain. Per germline, CDR1 GTSNPN and CDR2 SVGIG (reference sequence). Trimming cost V 4 bases and J 8 bases, with 11 bases left between them. The CDR3 extends over 12 amino acids. The CDR3 loop is CAWIKGPGELFF. CDR3 DNA: TGTGCCTGGATAAAAGGGCCTGGGGAGCTGTTTTTT.

This clonotype was observed many times. This rearrangement joins TRBV30 to TRBJ1-1; tentative D call: TRBD1 (5 bases). Trimming removed 7 bases at V and 5 bases at J, with 11 bases between. The CDR3 covers 11 residues. Germline-derived CDR1 and CDR2 are GTSNPN and SVGIG (reference sequence). The CDR3 DNA is TGTGCCTCATCAGGGACGACTGAAGCTTTCTTT. It codes for CASSGTTEAFF.

This clonotype has ten or more counts. The genes are TRBV7-9 and TRBJ2-7, with TRBD2 identical over 11 bases. The CDR3 has 15 amino acids. Germline CDR1 and CDR2: SEHNR and FQNEAQ (reference sequence). With 5 bases clipped from V and 6 bases from J, the junction kept 9 bases outside the gene matches. The CDR3 loop is CASSSLAGGVSEQYF. The CDR3 nucleotides read TGTGCCAGCAGCAGCTTAGCGGGAGGGGTCTCCGAGCAGTACTTC.

The sample holds a few counts of this clonotype. V and J are TRBV5-1 and TRBJ2-1; the match to TRBD1 covers 10 bases. CDR3 length: 16 residues. J gave up 8 bases and V 2 bases, and 10 bases lay outside the gene matches. CDR1 is SGHRS and CDR2 is YFSETQ in the germline V gene. The CDR3 DNA follows: TGCGCCAGCAGCTTACCGTCCGGGACAGGGGCGGATGAGCAGTTCTTC. As protein: CASSLPSGTGADEQFF.

This chain uses TRBV27 with TRBJ2-7; 12 bases are a match to TRBD2. Germline assignment: CDR1 MNHEY and CDR2 SMNVEV (reference sequence). The trim removed 6 bases at V and 4 bases at J, leaving 7 bases unmatched. The CDR3 covers 15 residues. CDR3 DNA: TGTGCCAGCAGCATTGGACTAGCGGGAATATACGAGCAGTACTTC. Amino acid sequence: CASSIGLAGIYEQYF.

The chain couples TRBV6-1 to TRBJ2-7; D ambiguous. The germline V gene has CDR1 MNHNS and CDR2 SASEGT. This CDR3 is 14 amino acids long. Trimming left V 1 base short and J 1 base short, with 8 bases between. CDR3 coding DNA: TGTGCCAGCAGTGAAGGAGGCCTTTCCTACGAGCAGTACTTC. Protein sequence: CASSEGGLSYEQYF.

A note on this clonotype: It may be a read error: a sequence one base away is much more abundant. V gene TRBV28 combines with J gene TRBJ2-7; 12 positions agree with TRBD2. The trim removed 10 bases at V and 7 bases at J, leaving 14 bases unmatched. The CDR3 spans 15 residues. Germline V gene data show CDR1 as MDHEN and CDR2 as SYDVKM. The CDR3, as DNA: TGTGCCACCACGGATCCTAGCGGGGGGGCCGGAGAGCAGTACTTC. Encoded protein: CATTDPSGGAGEQYF. The whole variable domain, remainder taken from reference TRBV28 and TRBJ2-7, is DVKVTQSSRYLVKRTGEKVFLECVQDMDHENMFWYRQDPGLGLRLIYFSYDVKMKEKGDIPEGYSVSREKKERFSLILESASTNQTSMYLCATTDPSGGAGEQYFGPGTRLTVT.

In its sample, this clonotype was seen many times. This chain joins TRBV28 and TRBJ2-1; D is unresolved. The germline CDR1 and CDR2 sequences are MDHEN and SYDVKM. The germline V and J ends were trimmed by 7 bases and 2 bases, with 15 bases remaining between them. This CDR3 has 15 amino acids. The CDR3: CASIARITPYNEQFF. The CDR3 DNA is TGTGCCAGCATCGCCCGTATAACTCCCTACAATGAGCAGTTCTTC.

This clonotype was picked up a small number of times. The chain recombines TRBV19 with TRBJ2-7; 8 bases align to TRBD1. The germline gives CDR1 LNHDA, CDR2 SQIVND (reference sequence). The CDR3 loop spans 12 amino acids. V was pared by 10 bases and J by 4 bases, with 6 bases of the junction left unmatched. CDR3 sequence reads: CATRGQGYEQYF. CDR3 coding DNA: TGTGCCACCCGCGGACAGGGTTACGAGCAGTACTTC. The full variable domain, rest sourced from reference TRBV19 and TRBJ2-7, is DGGITQSPKYLFRKEGQNVTLSCEQNLNHDAMYWYRQDPGQGLRLIYYSQIVNDFQKGDIAEGYSVSREKKESFPLTVTSAQKNPTAFYLCATRGQGYEQYFGPGTRLTVT.

This clonotype was counted many times. The rearrangement joins TRBV28 to TRBJ1-1; D remains ambiguous. CDR3 size: 14 residues. The germline V gene encodes CDR1 MDHEN and CDR2 SYDVKM. The ends were cut back, 6 bases at V and 3 bases at J, with 14 bases in the middle. In DNA form, the CDR3 reads TGTGCCAGCAGCTTACCCCCCTCAGACACTGAAGCTTTCTTT. Its translation: CASSLPPSDTEAFF.

Worth noting for this clonotype: Just one base apart from a much larger clone, this may be a read error. The rearrangement joins TRBV28 to TRBJ1-1; no clear D. The CDR3 runs 14 residues. Germline V gene lookup returns CDR1 MDHEN and CDR2 SYDVKM. CDR3 sequence (DNA): TGTGTCAGCAGTTTGAGGCAGGTGAACACTGAAGCTTTCTTT. This sequence encodes CVSSLRQVNTEAFF.

As regards this clonotype: A junction boundary mismatches the germline segment, possibly from a read error. This chain joins TRBV4-1 and TRBJ2-3; possible D gene TRBD2, 5 bases. The germline V gene encodes CDR1 MGHRA and CDR2 YSYEKL. The CDR3 runs to 14 residues. CDR3 DNA: TGCGCCAGCGGCCAAGGAGGAAGCACAGATACGCAGTATTTT. Translation gives CASGQGGSTDTQYF.

This clonotype was seen a handful of times. The V gene is TRBV30, the J gene TRBJ1-4, with 7 bases that match TRBD1. The CDR3 consists of 14 residues. The junction had 4 bases not matched to a gene; V was cut back by 4 bases and J by 2 bases. The germline V gene encodes CDR1 GTSNPN and CDR2 SVGIG (reference sequence). The CDR3 DNA reads TGTGCCTGGACTGGCAGGGGGACTAATGAAAAACTGTTTTTT. Translation gives CAWTGRGTNEKLFF.

This clonotype was observed a handful of times. The rearrangement links TRBV7-2 to TRBJ2-7; D is unresolved. CDR1 SGHTA and CDR2 FQGNSA come from the germline V gene. The CDR3 is 14 amino acids. V was cut by 5 bases and J by 3 bases, with 14 bases left in between. The CDR3, as DNA: TGTGCCAGCAGCCCCCTTAATCGCCGCTACGAGCAGTACTTC. Amino acids: CASSPLNRRYEQYF.

This clonotype was observed at least ten times. The chain carries TRBV20-1 and TRBJ1-2, with TRBD1 matching over 10 bases. The CDR3 contains 16 residues. J lost 5 bases, V lost 5 bases, and 14 bases had no gene match. Germline V gene lookup returns CDR1 DFQATT and CDR2 SNEGSKA (reference sequence). The CDR3 DNA follows: TGCAGTGCTTATCCCCCCCAGGGACAGGGGATTTATGGCTACACCTTC. It specifies CSAYPPQGQGIYGYTF.

This clonotype was seen more than once but under ten times. The chain is built from TRBV6-1 and TRBJ2-1; D is possibly TRBD1 (5 bases). The V and J ends lost 6 bases and 8 bases respectively, with 23 bases between them. This CDR3 comprises 16 residues. Germline V CDR1 and CDR2: MNHNS, SASEGT. CDR3 coding DNA: TGTGCCAGCAGGAACTTAGGGGCGCAAGGCTTCGATGAGCAGTTCTTC. This codes for CASRNLGAQGFDEQFF.

This chain uses TRBV7-9 with TRBJ2-2; no firm D call. The CDR3 runs to 13 residues. The germline gives CDR1 SEHNR, CDR2 FQNEAQ (reference sequence). V gave up 5 bases and J gave up 6 bases, with 10 bases separating them. CDR3: CASSPPYPGELFF. In DNA, the CDR3 is TGTGCCAGCAGCCCCCCGTATCCCGGGGAGCTGTTTTTT.

This chain uses TRBV6-4 with TRBJ1-1; D is undetermined. The length of the CDR3 is 15 residues. V was clipped by 4 bases and J by 4 bases, with 16 bases between them. Germline V CDR1 and CDR2: MRHNA, SNTAGT. The CDR3 coding sequence is TGTGCCAGCAGTGGAGAAGGGTCGGGGAGCACTGAAGCTTTCTTT. This sequence encodes CASSGEGSGSTEAFF.

This clonotype turned up a few times. This chain joins TRBV6-1 and TRBJ2-3; D is possibly TRBD1 (5 bases). The CDR3 is 16 residues long. Germline V gene sequence: CDR1 MNHNS, CDR2 SASEGT. The V end was cut by 6 bases, the J end by 0 bases, with 16 bases between. The CDR3, as DNA: TGTGCCAGCAGCGAGAACCAGGGTTCTAGCACAGATACGCAGTATTTT. This encodes CASSENQGSSTDTQYF.

V gene TRBV20-1 combines with J gene TRBJ1-2; D unresolved. Trimming cost V 1 base and J 8 bases, with 17 bases left between them. The length of the CDR3 is 14 residues. The germline V gene has CDR1 DFQATT and CDR2 SNEGSKA (reference sequence). The chain's CDR3 is CSARVRASSKGYTF. CDR3 coding DNA: TGCAGTGCTAGAGTTAGGGCCAGTTCCAAAGGCTACACCTTC.

About this clonotype itself: This may be a read error, as it is one base from a much larger clone. This sequence joins TRBV6-2 or TRBV6-3 and TRBJ1-1; D is uncertain. This CDR3 region has 13 residues. Germline V CDR1 and CDR2: MNHEY, SVGEGT. This CDR3 is CASGYSVNTEAFF. CDR3 DNA: TGTGCCAGCGGTTACTCCGTGAACACTGAAGCTTTCTTT.

In its sample, this clonotype was seen once. It may be a read error: a sequence one base away is much more abundant. The conserved closing phenylalanine or tryptophan is absent in this CDR3, likely reflecting a read error. DNA of the CDR3: TGCGCCAGCAGCTTGAATATCGGGGGATACTACGAGCAGTACCTC. This codes for CASSLNIGGYYEQYL. The chain employs TRBV5-1 and TRBJ2-7, with D perhaps TRBD2 (6 bases). V lost 1 base and J lost 3, with 14 bases in between. CDR1 is SGHRS, CDR2 YFSETQ, per germline. The CDR3 runs to 15 residues.

In its sample, this clonotype was seen a few times. V usage is TRBV20-1 and J usage is TRBJ2-7, with 7 positions matching TRBD2. The CDR3 length is 13 residues. The J segment lost 3 bases and the V segment lost 5 bases, leaving 7 bases of the junction unmatched. The germline CDR1 and CDR2 sequences are DFQATT and SNEGSKA (reference sequence). CDR3 DNA sequence: TGCAGTGCTGGTGGCGGGAGTAGCTACGAGCAGTACTTC. It specifies CSAGGGSSYEQYF.

The gene calls are TRBV4-1 and TRBJ2-1, with no clear D. The CDR3 is made up of 16 amino acids. The V gene lost 2 bases and the J gene lost 2 bases, with 13 bases spanning the gap. Per the germline V gene, CDR1 is MGHRA and CDR2 is YSYEKL. CDR3 bases: TGCGCCAGCAGCCAAAATCCAACTCAAACCTACAATGAGCAGTTCTTC. This sequence encodes CASSQNPTQTYNEQFF.

The V and J genes are TRBV3-1 and TRBJ2-1, with 9 bases fitting TRBD2. Germline CDR1 is LGHDT and CDR2 is YNNKEL (reference sequence). The CDR3 has 15 amino acids. J gave up 7 bases and V 4 bases, and 8 bases lay outside the gene matches. The CDR3 reads CASSRMASGTNEQFF. The CDR3 DNA reads TGTGCCAGCAGCCGGATGGCTAGCGGGACTAATGAGCAGTTCTTC.